This T cell receptor (beta chain) was identified in a study of blood T cell repertoires in COVID-19. Study information: COVID-19 samples from acute and convalescent phases originated in the United States, Italy and Spain. Sources were T cells, B-cell-depleted T cells, or PBMCs; the material itself was cDNA or gDNA.

Original processing methods: Estimates of nucleated cell counts were drawn from the amplification of reference gene primers. Some clones are missing from TCRdb's copy, which holds only in-frame ones; the method was immunoSEQ multiplex PCR. The DNA was the basis for D and trimming; V, J and clone size are from that table. The sample carries some 150,000 clones, approximately 86% recorded once. This clonotype was sampled from a woman in her thirties or forties with active or convalescent COVID-19. The source material was peripheral blood.

The chain's CDR3 is CAWDRGYNSPLHF. CDR3 DNA sequence: TGTGCCTGGGACAGGGGGTATAATTCACCCCTCCACTTT. The genes are TRBV30 and TRBJ1-6, with 9 bases matching TRBD1. Germline V gene sequence: CDR1 GTSNPN, CDR2 SVGIG (reference sequence). With 5 bases clipped from V and 4 bases from J, the junction kept 0 bases outside the gene matches. The CDR3 is 13 amino acids. Full variable domain (outside the CDR3, taken from reference TRBV30 and TRBJ1-6): SQTIHQWPATLVQPVGSPLSLECTVEGTSNPNLYWYRQAAGRGLQLLFYSVGIGQISSEVPQNLSASRPQDRQFILSSKKLLLSDSGFYLCAWDRGYNSPLHFGNGTRLTVT.